A single sample gave rise to the 28 T cell receptor beta chains below, sequenced in a study of T-cell reconstitution after alpha-beta-depleted transplantation in children listed by TCRdb under 2016. The library was built by means of PCR. The sequencing machine was an Illumina HiSeq 2500. Molecular barcoding was employed in the preparation of TCR libraries, with unique molecular identifiers being used to normalize TCRbeta repertoire quantification. TCRdb applied fastp at Q25 and MiXCR to the public reads, then kept only in-frame beta chains. Records with the same CDR3 protein are collapsed into one entry carrying the most frequent genes and DNA. This sample is represented by a few hundred thousand distinct CDR3 sequences; 15% to 20% of them were singletons. Over 25% of the sample is taken by the ten largest. What the treatment or condition label conveys for this sample: allogeneic hematopoietic cell transplantation with graft depleted of TCRalphabeta T cells and CD19 B cells.

The sequencing here drew on PBMCs, mostly from graft donor cells, taken 360 days after TCRalphabeta/CD19-depleted stem cell transplant. The origin of the receptors is a boy less than two years old who had a stem cell transplant for Wiskott-Aldrich syndrome, so the T cells may come from the graft donor.

This clonotype was found a few times. The chain carries TRBV19 and TRBJ2-1; perhaps TRBD1 as D (6 bases). The CDR3 length is 15 residues. Germline V gene lookup returns CDR1 LNHDA and CDR2 SQIVND (reference sequence). Trimming removed 6 bases at V and 10 bases at J, with 22 bases between. The CDR3 DNA is TGTGCCAGTAGGACCTCAGGGGCCTATGCTCGAGAGCAGTTCTTC. This sequence encodes CASRTSGAYAREQFF.

V gene TRBV7-2 combines with J gene TRBJ2-5, with TRBD2 as a possible D gene (6 bases). The CDR3 contains 17 residues. Germline V gives CDR1 SGHTA, CDR2 FQGNSA. V gave up 1 base and J gave up 1 base, with 16 bases separating them. The CDR3 loop reads CASSLVVGSGSQETQYF. The CDR3 coding sequence is TGTGCCAGCAGCTTAGTGGTCGGGAGTGGGTCCCAAGAGACCCAGTACTTC. The full variable domain, completed using reference TRBV7-2 and TRBJ2-5, is GAGVSQSPSNKVTEKGKDVELRCDPISGHTALYWYRQSLGQGLEFLIYFQGNSAPDKSGLPSDRFSAERTGGSVSTLTIQRTQQEDSAVYLCASSLVVGSGSQETQYFGPGTRLLVL.

V is TRBV15 and J is TRBJ2-7, with D possibly TRBD2 on 5 matching bases. The germline V gene has CDR1 LNHNV and CDR2 YYDKDF (reference sequence). Trimming took 3 bases from V and 0 from J, leaving 18 bases between them. The CDR3 consists of 17 residues. The CDR3 DNA reads as TGTGCCACCAGCAGTGACTTAGGACGGGGTAGCTCCTACGAGCAGTACTTC. Translation gives CATSSDLGRGSSYEQYF.

This rearrangement joins TRBV6-2 or TRBV6-3 to TRBJ2-2; 8 bases are shared with TRBD1. Germline CDR1 MNHEY, CDR2 SVGEGT. The CDR3 runs 20 residues. The V gene end was trimmed by 2 bases and the J gene end by 0 bases; junction bases not matched to a gene: 14. The CDR3 DNA reads as TGTGCCAGCAGTTACCCAGGGCAGGGGGCCCTCGGCGCGAACACCGGGGAGCTGTTTTTT. It codes for CASSYPGQGALGANTGELFF.

The chain has TRBV4-1 and TRBJ1-1; TRBD1 matches at 8 bases. Germline CDR1 is MGHRA and CDR2 is YSYEKL. V was clipped by 1 base and J by 5 bases; unmatched bases: 9. This CDR3 spans 16 amino acids. The CDR3 DNA reads TGCGCCAGCAGCCAAGGAAAGGACAGGGAAAAGACTGAAGCTTTCTTT. This translates into CASSQGKDREKTEAFF.

This clonotype has a handful of counts. The V and J genes are TRBV11-1 and TRBJ2-7; perhaps TRBD2 as D (5 bases). V lost 3 bases, J lost 6 bases, and 15 bases lay in between. CDR1 and CDR2 (germline): SGHAT, FQDESV (reference sequence). CDR3 length equals 14 residues. The CDR3 bases are TGTGCCAGCAGCTTTAGGAGGTTCGATTGCGAGCAGTACTTC. Translated, it gives CASSFRRFDCEQYF.

The chain carries TRBV24-1 and TRBJ1-3; D may be TRBD1 (6 bases). V was shortened by 3 bases and J by 4 bases, with 12 bases between the two germline ends. Germline lookup yields CDR1 KGHDR and CDR2 SFDVKD. The CDR3 is 15 residues long. In nucleotides, the CDR3 is TGTGCCACCAGTGATGATCGGGACAACGGAAACACCATATATTTT. The encoded protein is CATSDDRDNGNTIYF.

This clonotype was seen a few times. The chain carries TRBV7-9 and TRBJ2-3; D assignment may be TRBD1 or TRBD2 (7 bases each). Germline V gene lookup returns CDR1 SEHNR and CDR2 FQNEAQ (reference sequence). This CDR3 contains 17 residues. V lost 2 bases and J lost 0, with 15 bases in between. The CDR3: CASSLWEGQYSTDTQYF. Written as DNA, the CDR3 is TGTGCCAGCAGCTTATGGGAGGGACAGTACAGCACAGATACGCAGTATTTT.

CDR3 nucleotide sequence: TGCAGCGTTGAACAGGGCTCTTGGCGTACTGGACAGTATGAGCAGTTCTTC. This translates into CSVEQGSWRTGQYEQFF. This sequence joins TRBV29-1 and TRBJ2-1; D may be TRBD1 (6 bases). Germline CDR1 SQVTM, CDR2 ANQGSEA. The CDR3 runs to 17 residues. V lost 2 bases and J lost 8, with 25 bases in between.

This chain links TRBV7-6 with TRBJ1-1; D ambiguous. Germline assignment: CDR1 SGHVS and CDR2 FNYEAQ. Trimming left V 6 bases short and J 0 bases short, with 8 bases between. The CDR3 has 13 residues. The DNA for the CDR3 is TGTGCCAGCAGATCTACGATGAACACTGAAGCTTTCTTT. This sequence encodes CASRSTMNTEAFF.

This clonotype was seen only a few times. The V gene is TRBV4-1, the J gene TRBJ2-7; D is unclear. CDR1 and CDR2 from the germline V gene are MGHRA and YSYEKL. CDR3 size: 14 residues. V gave up 2 bases and J gave up 3 bases, with 11 bases separating them. Here the CDR3 reads CASSQSISDYEQYF. CDR3 sequence (DNA): TGCGCCAGCAGCCAAAGCATCAGCGACTACGAGCAGTACTTC.

This clonotype was seen a handful of times. The chain uses TRBV7-6 and TRBJ2-5; TRBD2 matches 12 bases. Germline CDR1 SGHVS, CDR2 FNYEAQ. The CDR3 contains 19 residues. Germline trimming cut 1 base from V and 2 bases from J; bases unmatched to any gene: 11. CDR3 nucleotide sequence: TGTGCCAGCAGCTTAGGACTAGCGGGGGCCCTGAGGCTGCAAGAGACCCAGTACTTC. Translated, it gives CASSLGLAGALRLQETQYF. The full variable domain, with the rest looked up from reference TRBV7-6 and TRBJ2-5, is GAGVSQSPRYKVTKRGQDVALRCDPISGHVSLYWYRQALGQGPEFLTYFNYEAQQDKSGLPNDRFSAERPEGSISTLTIQRTEQRDSAMYRCASSLGLAGALRLQETQYFGPGTRLLVL.

V usage is TRBV28 and J usage is TRBJ2-3, with TRBD1 identical over 9 bases. The CDR3 length is 16 residues. Germline CDR1 is MDHEN and CDR2 is SYDVKM. The V and J ends lost 4 bases and 5 bases, in that order; junction bases with no gene match: 10. CDR3 region: CASSSFRDREQDTQYF. The CDR3 DNA is TGTGCCAGCAGTTCCTTCCGGGACAGGGAACAAGATACGCAGTATTTT.

The chain carries TRBV30 and TRBJ1-2; no clear D gene. The CDR3 has 14 amino acids. The V end lost 4 bases, the J end lost 5 bases, and 17 bases lay between the germline ends. Germline V gene sequence: CDR1 GTSNPN, CDR2 SVGIG (reference sequence). CDR3 bases: TGTGCCTGGAAGGCAGGCACCACTCTTTATGGCTACACCTTC. It is translated as CAWKAGTTLYGYTF.

The chain employs TRBV27 and TRBJ2-7; no definite D call. The germline V gene has CDR1 MNHEY and CDR2 SMNVEV (reference sequence). There are 15 residues in the CDR3. V shed 0 bases and J shed 2 bases, with 11 bases lying between them. For the CDR3, the DNA is TGTGCCAGCAGTTTATCGATCGGCGGAACCTACGAGCAGTACTTC. Its protein product is CASSLSIGGTYEQYF.

This chain links TRBV10-3 with TRBJ2-7; D is unresolved. CDR3 length: 11 residues. V lost 3 bases and J 5 bases, leaving 5 bases between the germline ends. Per the germline V gene, CDR1 is ENHRY and CDR2 is SYGVKD. CDR3 in amino acids: CAISEVDEQYF. CDR3 sequence (DNA): TGTGCCATCAGTGAAGTAGACGAGCAGTACTTC.

This sequence joins TRBV15 and TRBJ2-7, with D perhaps being TRBD1 or TRBD2 (5 bases each). Per germline, CDR1 LNHNV and CDR2 YYDKDF (reference sequence). V was pared by 0 bases and J by 2 bases, with 14 bases between. The CDR3 has 16 amino acids. CDR3 sequence (DNA): TGTGCCACCAGCAGAGATATCCCAGGGACCGCCTACGAGCAGTACTTC. Protein product: CATSRDIPGTAYEQYF.

This clonotype was seen a handful of times. The gene calls are TRBV9 and TRBJ2-3, with D hard to call. The CDR3 loop spans 15 amino acids. Germline loops: CDR1 SGDLS, CDR2 YYNGEE. Trimming removed 0 bases from V and 2 bases from J, with 10 bases in between. CDR3 in DNA: TGTGCCAGCAGCGTAGTGGGTAGCACCACAGATACGCAGTATTTT. This codes for CASSVVGSTTDTQYF.

This chain links TRBV29-1 with TRBJ2-1, with a tentative D call TRBD2 (6 bases). The CDR3 consists of 16 residues. The V end was cut by 5 bases, the J end by 1 base, with 18 bases between. Germline lookup yields CDR1 SQVTM and CDR2 ANQGSEA. Here the CDR3 DNA reads TGCAGCGTTTGGGGTAGGACGGGAGTTTCCTACAATGAGCAGTTCTTC. Residues: CSVWGRTGVSYNEQFF.

This clonotype came up many times. V and J are TRBV5-1 and TRBJ2-2; D gene uncertain. Between the trimmed V and J ends, which lost 6 bases and 0 bases, there was a span of 9 bases. This CDR3 is 14 amino acids long. Germline-derived CDR1 and CDR2 are SGHRS and YFSETQ. The CDR3 region is CASIGTPNTGELFF. The DNA for the CDR3 is TGCGCCAGCATCGGCACCCCGAACACCGGGGAGCTGTTTTTT. Drawing the rest from reference TRBV5-1 and TRBJ2-2, the complete variable domain is KAGVTQTPRYLIKTRGQQVTLSCSPISGHRSVSWYQQTPGQGLQFLFEYFSETQRNKGNFPGRFSGRQFSNSRSEMNVSTLELGDSALYLCASIGTPNTGELFFGEGSRLTVL.

The chain combines TRBV29-1 with TRBJ2-2, with D possibly being TRBD1 or TRBD2 (5 bases each). CDR1 and CDR2 (germline): SQVTM, ANQGSEA. The V end was cut by 7 bases, the J end by 7 bases, with 13 bases between. The CDR3 runs to 12 residues. The CDR3 DNA reads as TGCAGCGGTCGGGACGCCCGCGGGGAGCTGTTTTTT. Its protein is CSGRDARGELFF.

This chain connects TRBV29-1 to TRBJ2-1; weak D call: TRBD2 (6 bases). The CDR3 has 16 residues. V was cut by 7 bases and J by 0 bases, with 19 bases left in between. Germline lookup yields CDR1 SQVTM and CDR2 ANQGSEA. CDR3 nucleotides: TGCAGCGGATACAGTGGTAGCGGTAGCTCCTACAATGAGCAGTTCTTC. The encoded protein is CSGYSGSGSSYNEQFF.

This clonotype has at least ten counts. The chain combines TRBV12-3 or TRBV12-4 with TRBJ2-3, with 7 bases lining up with TRBD1. Trimming removed 0 bases from V and 4 bases from J; junction bases left unmatched: 4. This CDR3 has 15 residues. The CDR3 here is CASSLALQGADTQYF. Written as DNA, the CDR3 is TGTGCCAGCAGTTTAGCGCTTCAGGGGGCAGATACGCAGTATTTT.

This clonotype was found many times. The rearrangement uses TRBV15 and TRBJ2-7; TRBD1 might be the D (7 bases). In germline, CDR1 is LNHNV, CDR2 YYDKDF (reference sequence). The ends were cut back, 0 bases at V and 3 bases at J, with 12 bases in the middle. This CDR3 contains 15 residues. This chain's CDR3 is CATSRDGQGGYEQYF. CDR3 DNA sequence: TGTGCCACCAGCAGAGATGGGCAGGGGGGCTACGAGCAGTACTTC.

This clonotype was counted only a few times. The rearrangement joins TRBV5-1 to TRBJ2-2; TRBD1 aligns across 8 bases. V was pared by 4 bases and J by 6 bases, with 8 bases of the junction left unmatched. The CDR3 loop spans 15 amino acids. Germline V gene lookup returns CDR1 SGHRS and CDR2 YFSETQ. The CDR3 DNA is TGCGCCAGCAGCCGGACAGGGTATCGGGCCGGGGAGCTGTTTTTT. Translation: CASSRTGYRAGELFF.

The chain joins TRBV7-7 to TRBJ2-1; perhaps D is TRBD1 or TRBD2 (5 bases each). The CDR3 runs 14 residues. V lost 2 bases and J lost 5, with 10 bases in between. Germline V gene data show CDR1 as SSHAT and CDR2 as FNYEAQ (reference sequence). CDR3 loop: CASSLWDGNNEQFF. CDR3 coding DNA: TGTGCCAGCAGCTTATGGGACGGGAACAATGAGCAGTTCTTC.

The chain employs TRBV9 and TRBJ1-5; no firm D call. Germline loops: CDR1 SGDLS, CDR2 YYNGEE. This CDR3 has 14 residues. V lost 2 bases and J 5 bases, leaving 11 bases between the germline ends. The chain's CDR3 is CASSVGSNYQPQHF. The CDR3 DNA reads TGTGCCAGCAGCGTCGGCAGTAACTATCAGCCCCAGCATTTT.

The CDR3 is CSAVGGAVYNEQFF. Written as DNA, the CDR3 is TGCAGTGCTGTAGGGGGGGCTGTCTACAATGAGCAGTTCTTC. V is TRBV20-1 and J is TRBJ2-1; D might be TRBD2 (7 bases). This CDR3 has 14 residues. V was trimmed by 5 bases and J by 3 bases, leaving 14 bases between them. In germline, CDR1 is DFQATT, CDR2 SNEGSKA (reference sequence).